This T cell receptor beta chain was identified during a study of T cell changes during pregnancy in multiple sclerosis. Libraries were prepared by immunoSEQ multiplex PCR; TCRdb keeps only in-frame clonotypes and omits some of them. The sample lists about 47,000 clones; about 90% were seen once. The CDR3 length is 14 residues. The V segment lost 1 base and the J segment 4 bases; nucleotides outside the gene matches: 3. CDR1 is SGHNT, CDR2 YENEEA, per germline. The sample here was peripheral blood, taken in the first trimester of pregnancy. This TCR derives from a female donor with multiple sclerosis, enrolled in a pregnancy study. The chain carries TRBV11-3 and TRBJ2-5, with TRBD2 matching over 7 bases. The CDR3 protein is CASSLGGGGETQYF. CDR3 DNA: TGTGCCAGCAGCTTAGGAGGCGGGGGAGAGACCCAGTACTTC.